The following is a TCR beta chain sequence with its context. Its antigen is unknown. V was trimmed by 7 bases and J by 0 bases, leaving 13 bases between them. The CDR3 is made up of 14 amino acids. Per germline, CDR1 GTSNPN and CDR2 SVGIG (reference sequence). These data come from a study of T cells in Graves' hyperthyroidism and ophthalmopathy. Absent ophthalmopathy progression within 18 months defined stable Graves' hyperthyroidism. Patients were aged 18 to 65, had disease duration under 2 months, and had newly diagnosed hyperthyroidism. Study-wide findings and caveats: Ophthalmopathy was told apart from stable hyperthyroidism by a 13 V-J model. Ophthalmopathy prediction by the model preceded onset by a median about 6 months.

RNA transcripts provided the source from which TCR beta CDR3 regions were amplified. Using the HTBI primer set, a first-round RT-PCR was run on the TCR CDR3. Via MiXCR, TCRdb re-called the multiplex PCR reads, giving one row per CDR3 protein. The data contain around 500,000 distinct CDR3 sequences, 13% to 15% of them seen just once; the ten biggest clones take up about 15%. The source is a woman aged 35 to 49 with Graves' hyperthyroidism. The genes are TRBV30 and TRBJ1-5; TRBD1 might be the D (6 bases). Sequenced sample: blood. The CDR3 loop reads CAFQDRSSNQPQHF. The CDR3 region has the DNA TGTGCCTTTCAGGACAGAAGTAGCAATCAGCCCCAGCATTTT. The variable domain in full, completed from reference TRBV30 and TRBJ1-5, reads SQTIHQWPATLVQPVGSPLSLECTVEGTSNPNLYWYRQAAGRGLQLLFYSVGIGQISSEVPQNLSASRPQDRQFILSSKKLLLSDSGFYLCAFQDRSSNQPQHFGDGTRLSIL.